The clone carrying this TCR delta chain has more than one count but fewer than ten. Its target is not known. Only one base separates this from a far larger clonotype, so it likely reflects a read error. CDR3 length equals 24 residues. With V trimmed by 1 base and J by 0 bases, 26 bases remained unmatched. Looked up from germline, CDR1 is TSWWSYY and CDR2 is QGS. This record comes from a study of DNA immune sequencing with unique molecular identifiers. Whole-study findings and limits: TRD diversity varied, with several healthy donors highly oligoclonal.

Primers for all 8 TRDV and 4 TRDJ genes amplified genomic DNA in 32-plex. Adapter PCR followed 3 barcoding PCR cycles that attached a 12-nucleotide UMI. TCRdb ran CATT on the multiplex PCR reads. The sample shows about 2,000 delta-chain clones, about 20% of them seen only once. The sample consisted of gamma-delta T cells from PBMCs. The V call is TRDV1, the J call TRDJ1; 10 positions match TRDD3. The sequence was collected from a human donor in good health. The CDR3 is CALGEPPVLLLRGGYKVYTDKLIF. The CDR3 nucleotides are TGTGCTCTTGGGGAACCGCCGGTCCTACTACTACGTGGGGGATACAAAGTGTACACCGATAAACTCATCTTT.